Following are 2 T cell receptor beta chains from one sample sequenced in a study of long-term antiretroviral therapy in people with HIV. The libraries were made with immunoSEQ v3.0 at survey level. Assay: immunoSEQ multiplex PCR; the TCRdb copy retains only in-frame clones and omits some. The data show approximately 20,000 clones, approximately 79% seen once. Material: unsorted PBMCs, obtained around 1.8 years before starting antiretroviral therapy. The receptors originated from a woman aged 40-49 years with HIV.

This clone was counted only a few times. This chain connects TRBV5-1 to TRBJ2-7, with TRBD2 matching 12 bases. The length of the CDR3 is 19 residues. V shed 2 bases, J shed 2 bases, and the junction held 14 bases outside the gene matches. The germline V gene encodes CDR1 SGHRS and CDR2 YFSETQ. The CDR3 DNA reads TGCGCCAGCAGCTTACCGGGACTAGCGGGCCTGAAAGATGCCTACGAGCAGTACTTC. Its protein product is CASSLPGLAGLKDAYEQYF. The complete variable domain, with remaining parts taken from reference TRBV5-1 and TRBJ2-7, reads KAGVTQTPRYLIKTRGQQVTLSCSPISGHRSVSWYQQTPGQGLQFLFEYFSETQRNKGNFPGRFSGRQFSNSRSEMNVSTLELGDSALYLCASSLPGLAGLKDAYEQYFGPGTRLTVT.

This clone was recorded a few times. DNA for the CDR3: TGTGCCAGCAGCGGGACAGCTGCTAACTATGGCTACACCTTC. It codes for CASSGTAANYGYTF. The chain couples TRBV5-4 to TRBJ1-2; 7 positions agree with TRBD1. CDR3 length equals 14 residues. Looked up from germline, CDR1 is SGHNT and CDR2 is YYREEE (reference sequence). J gave up 0 bases and V 4 bases, and 3 bases lay outside the gene matches.